These T cell receptor beta chains were read from a single sample in a study of siplizumab effects on memory and regulatory T cells. Sequenced by immunoSEQ multiplex PCR; TCRdb stores in-frame clones only, minus some. The table records some 120,000 clones, roughly 94% of them present only once. The sample taken for sequencing was non-Treg CD4+ T cells sorted from blood. The receptors stem from a human donor in good health. Each CDR3 is given with its conserved first and last residue. A D gene is named only where the DNA matches it firmly. Expanded clones are given a class, and other clones once, few, many or no size at all.

NA	TRBV2	TRBD1	TRBJ2-5	CASTLQGRETQYF	TGTGCCAGCACGTTACAGGGGCGAGAGACCCAGTACTTC
NA	TRBV27	TRBD1	TRBJ2-2	CASSKGGTGIPGELFF	TGTGCCAGCTCCAAAGGCGGGACAGGGATCCCCGGGGAGCTGTTTTTT
once	TRBV19	TRBD2	TRBJ2-1	CASSNSGTSGRAEQFF	TGTGCCAGTAGTAATTCCGGGACTAGCGGGAGGGCGGAGCAGTTCTTC
NA	TRBV6-5	NA	TRBJ1-1	CASSQLGSEAFF	TGTGCCAGCAGCCAACTGGGCTCTGAAGCTTTCTTT
NA	TRBV10-3	NA	TRBJ1-1	CATVEGSSTEAFF	TGTGCCACCGTTGAGGGGTCGAGCACTGAAGCTTTCTTT
NA	TRBV11-3	NA	TRBJ2-1	CASSLDRLNEQFF	TGTGCCAGCAGCTTAGATCGACTCAATGAGCAGTTCTTC
NA	TRBV27	TRBD1	TRBJ1-2	CASSSGGADYGYTF	TGTGCCAGCAGTTCAGGGGGCGCGGACTATGGCTACACCTTC
NA	TRBV7-9	NA	TRBJ2-3	CASSSRDKITDTQYF	TGTGCCAGCAGCTCTCGGGACAAAATCACAGATACGCAGTATTTT
NA	TRBV18	NA	TRBJ2-7	CASSPPGVPYEQYF	TGTGCCAGCTCACCACCGGGGGTTCCCTACGAGCAGTACTTC
once	TRBV6-5	TRBD1	TRBJ2-7	CASSKGTATFYEQYF	TGTGCCAGCAGTAAGGGGACAGCTACCTTCTACGAGCAGTACTTC
NA	TRBV7-9	TRBD2	TRBJ2-1	CASSSQLAGVNEQFF	TGTGCCAGCAGCTCGCAACTAGCGGGAGTCAATGAGCAGTTCTTC
NA	TRBV6-5	TRBD1	TRBJ1-1	CASSGLGQPYTEAFF	TGTGCCAGCAGTGGCTTGGGACAGCCTTACACTGAAGCTTTCTTT
NA	TRBV19	NA	TRBJ1-3	CASRRDVNSGNTIYF	TGTGCCAGCAGGCGGGACGTCAACTCTGGAAACACCATATATTTT
once	TRBV6-5	NA	TRBJ2-7	CASSYLGSSVKQYF	TGTGCCAGCAGTTACCTCGGGAGTAGCGTCAAGCAGTACTTC
NA	TRBV11-2	TRBD1	TRBJ2-1	CASSQLGQGEFF	TGTGCCAGCAGCCAACTAGGACAGGGGGAGTTCTTC
NA	TRBV6-5	TRBD1	TRBJ2-3	CASRATGAADTQYF	TGTGCCAGCAGAGCCACAGGGGCCGCAGATACGCAGTATTTT
NA	TRBV16	NA	TRBJ1-2	CASSLDRKGGYTF	TGTGCCAGCAGCCTCGACCGAAAAGGGGGCTACACCTTC
NA	TRBV5-1	NA	TRBJ1-2	CASSLSGEVTYGYTF	TGCGCCAGCAGCTTGTCGGGGGAAGTTACCTATGGCTACACCTTC
NA	TRBV21-1	NA	TRBJ2-1	CASRQPGQRRYEQFF	TGTGCCAGCAGACAACCGGGACAGAGGAGGTATGAGCAGTTCTTC
NA	TRBV2	TRBD1	TRBJ1-5	CASSRGTGGGQPQHF	TGTGCCAGCAGCCGAGGGACAGGGGGGGGACAGCCCCAGCATTTT
NA	TRBV30	TRBD1	TRBJ2-1	CAWRDSNEQFF	TGTGCCTGGCGGGACAGCAATGAGCAGTTCTTC
NA	TRBV29-1	NA	TRBJ1-2	CSVGAGLGDSYGYTF	TGCAGCGTTGGGGCAGGGTTGGGGGATAGCTATGGCTACACCTTC
NA	TRBV29-1	NA	TRBJ2-5	CSVARGVRETQYF	TGCAGCGTTGCCCGAGGAGTCAGGGAGACCCAGTACTTC
NA	TRBV5-1	TRBD2	TRBJ2-7	CASSPAGTSSYEQYF	TGCGCCAGCAGCCCGGCCGGGACTAGCTCCTACGAGCAGTACTTC
once	TRBV6-1	TRBD1	TRBJ1-4	CASSEVAQGKLFF	TGTGCCAGCAGTGAGGTAGCACAGGGGAAACTGTTTTTT
NA	TRBV7-6	TRBD1	TRBJ2-7	CASSTRTGGPYEQYF	TGTGCCAGCAGCACCCGGACAGGGGGACCCTACGAGCAGTACTTC
NA	TRBV30	TRBD1	TRBJ2-1	CASLGGELNEQFF	TGTGCCTCCTTAGGGGGCGAACTCAATGAGCAGTTCTTC
NA	TRBV10-2	TRBD1	TRBJ1-6	CASSDRGQGASSPLHF	TGCGCCAGCAGTGACAGGGGACAGGGGGCGAGCTCACCCCTCCACTTT
NA	TRBV5-1	NA	TRBJ2-5	CASSLGAIQETQYF	TGCGCCAGCAGCTTGGGTGCAATCCAAGAGACCCAGTACTTC
NA	TRBV6-5	NA	TRBJ1-1	CASSYSSGQPNTEAFF	TGTGCCAGCAGTTACTCGTCTGGTCAGCCGAACACTGAAGCTTTCTTT
NA	TRBV18	TRBD1	TRBJ1-6	CASSPWDRGHGSPLHF	TGTGCCAGCTCACCCTGGGACAGGGGGCATGGTTCACCCCTCCACTTT
NA	TRBV9	NA	TRBJ2-3	CASSVVRTTDTQYF	TGTGCCAGCAGCGTAGTCCGGACCACAGATACGCAGTATTTT
NA	TRBV19	NA	TRBJ2-4	CASSIGPGSKNIQYF	TGTGCCAGTAGTATCGGTCCGGGATCCAAAAACATTCAGTACTTC
NA	TRBV7-3	TRBD2	TRBJ2-1	CASSPGLAGYSQFF	TGTGCCAGCAGCCCGGGACTAGCGGGCTACTCTCAGTTCTTC
NA	TRBV6-6	TRBD1	TRBJ2-7	CASSSPGQGAVEQYF	TGTGCCAGCAGTTCCCCCGGACAGGGGGCTGTCGAGCAGTACTTC
NA	TRBV25-1	NA	TRBJ1-5	CASISNQPQHF	TGTGCCAGCATTAGCAATCAGCCCCAGCATTTT
NA	TRBV10-1	TRBD2	TRBJ2-1	CASSEGGGDHEQFF	TGCGCCAGCAGTGAGGGGGGGGGAGACCATGAGCAGTTCTTC
NA	TRBV19	NA	TRBJ2-2	CASSILERELFF	TGTGCCAGTAGTATACTAGAAAGGGAGCTGTTTTTT
NA	TRBV2	NA	TRBJ2-1	CASSEMRGLIGEQFF	TGTGCCAGCAGTGAAATGCGGGGGCTGATAGGTGAGCAGTTCTTC
NA	TRBV6-6	NA	TRBJ2-5	CASSNPQASLRETQYF	TGTGCCAGCAGTAACCCACAGGCCTCCCTGAGGGAGACCCAGTACTTC
once	TRBV2	NA	TRBJ2-3	CASSLPAGGADTQYF	TGTGCCAGCAGCCTTCCCGCCGGGGGAGCGGATACGCAGTATTTT
NA	TRBV6-5	TRBD2	TRBJ2-1	CASSRTSGVHNEQFF	TGTGCCAGCAGTCGGACTAGCGGGGTTCACAATGAGCAGTTCTTC
NA	TRBV19	NA	TRBJ2-1	CASRTYNEQFF	TGTGCCAGTCGGACCTACAATGAGCAGTTCTTC